The present T cell receptor (beta chain) was sequenced within a study of T cell changes during pregnancy in multiple sclerosis. Germline V lookup: CDR1 GTSNPN, CDR2 SVGIG (reference sequence). J was trimmed by 0 bases and V by 2 bases; bases with no gene match: 7. The CDR3 has 16 amino acids. Repertoires were generated with immunoSEQ multiplex PCR, while TCRdb's copy carries only in-frame clones and drops some. The data show about 21,000 clones, with roughly 90% seen just once and approximately 0.73% held by the top ten. Sequencing used CD4+ T cells from peripheral blood mononuclear cells, obtained in the third trimester of pregnancy. The genes are TRBV30 and TRBJ1-3; 7 nucleotides align to TRBD1. This sequence was found in a female donor with multiple sclerosis, enrolled in a pregnancy study. CDR3 sequence (DNA): TGTGCCTGGAGTTTTGACAGGGCCTCCTCTGGAAACACCATATATTTT. Amino acid sequence: CAWSFDRASSGNTIYF.